Listed here are 24 T cell receptor beta chains from one sample, sequenced in a study of CD8 T cells in ankylosing spondylitis. Their antigen targets remain unknown. Findings and limits, study-wide: Blood of patients with ankylosing spondylitis appeared to be characterized by a TCR beta motif of several highly homologous variants.

Each CDR3 protein gets one entry after TCRdb re-called the 5' RACE reads with MiXCR. The data contain 500,000 or so distinct CDR3 sequences, approximately 5% of them singletons. Sequencing used blood, either unsorted or a sorted T cell fraction (not recorded which). These receptors originate from a male donor with ankylosing spondylitis.

This clonotype was recorded at least ten times. This chain uses TRBV20-1 with TRBJ1-6; weak D call: TRBD1 (5 bases). This CDR3 has 12 amino acids. V was trimmed by 2 bases and J by 17 bases, leaving 16 bases between them. The germline gives CDR1 DFQATT, CDR2 SNEGSKA (reference sequence). CDR3 sequence (DNA): TGCAGTGCTAGACCTCCGGGACCCCTGATCCACTTT. It is translated as CSARPPGPLIHF.

This clonotype was seen at least ten times. The CDR3 spells CASSGGQLKETQYF. The CDR3 DNA reads as TGTGCCAGCAGCGGGGGACAGCTAAAAGAGACCCAGTACTTC. This chain links TRBV9 with TRBJ2-5; the match to TRBD1 covers 7 bases. The CDR3 totals 14 residues. With 3 bases clipped from V and 3 bases from J, the junction kept 5 bases outside the gene matches. Per the germline V gene, CDR1 is SGDLS and CDR2 is YYNGEE.

This clonotype has at least ten counts. The V and J genes are TRBV20-1 and TRBJ2-5; D is ambiguous. This CDR3 has 12 residues. V lost 3 bases, J lost 1 base, and 6 bases lay in between. The germline CDR1 and CDR2 sequences are DFQATT and SNEGSKA (reference sequence). Here the CDR3 DNA reads TGCAGTGCTAGGAGTGGCCAAGAGACCCAGTACTTC. The encoded protein is CSARSGQETQYF.

This clonotype has only a few counts. The genes are TRBV7-9 and TRBJ2-1; D not certain. The CDR3 is made up of 14 amino acids. Deletions cut 4 bases from V and 4 bases from J, with 11 bases between. Germline CDR1 reads SEHNR; CDR2 reads FQNEAQ (reference sequence). Here the CDR3 reads CASSYTEHYNEQFF. DNA of the CDR3: TGTGCCAGCAGCTATACAGAACATTACAATGAGCAGTTCTTC.

This clonotype was seen at least ten times. This chain's CDR3 is CASSPRLAGGPETQYF. CDR3 DNA: TGCGCCAGCAGCCCAAGACTAGCGGGGGGGCCCGAGACCCAGTACTTC. The J gene is TRBJ2-5, the V gene TRBV5-1, with TRBD2 matching 14 bases. CDR1 and CDR2 from the germline V gene are SGHRS and YFSETQ. J was trimmed by 5 bases and V by 4 bases; bases with no gene match: 7. The CDR3 runs to 16 residues.

This clonotype appeared many times. This sequence joins TRBV28 and TRBJ1-1; D might be TRBD1 (5 bases). CDR3 size: 14 residues. V lost 3 bases to trimming and J lost 5 bases, with 13 bases between them. Germline CDR1 and CDR2: MDHEN and SYDVKM. CDR3: CASSFAWDDTEAFF. CDR3 nucleotide sequence: TGTGCCAGCAGTTTCGCCTGGGACGATACTGAAGCTTTCTTT.

The chain recombines TRBV6-1 with TRBJ2-5; TRBD2 is a possible D gene (6 bases). Germline CDR1 MNHNS, CDR2 SASEGT. CDR3 length: 14 amino acids. V was clipped by 5 bases and J by 5 bases, with 15 bases between them. This chain's CDR3 is CASSPGRRGETQYF. Written as DNA, the CDR3 is TGTGCCAGCAGTCCTGGGAGGCGTGGCGAGACCCAGTACTTC.

This clonotype was picked up many times. This chain uses TRBV12-3 or TRBV12-4 with TRBJ1-2, with a weak D call TRBD1 (5 bases). The CDR3 covers 12 residues. Trimming cost V 3 bases and J 9 bases, with 11 bases left between them. In DNA form, the CDR3 reads TGTGCCAGCAGTTTCGAGGGGACGAGCTACACCTTC. Amino acids: CASSFEGTSYTF.

This clonotype occurred many times. The chain employs TRBV5-1 and TRBJ2-1; 7 bases agree with TRBD2. Germline assignment: CDR1 SGHRS and CDR2 YFSETQ. Trimming cost V 6 bases and J 2 bases; bases outside gene matches: 14. There are 17 residues in the CDR3. The CDR3 sequence is CASTQVVGGSPYNEQFF. The CDR3 DNA reads TGCGCCAGCACCCAAGTCGTGGGCGGGAGCCCCTACAATGAGCAGTTCTTC.

This clonotype showed up many times. The V gene is TRBV6-1, the J gene TRBJ1-4; weak D call: TRBD1 (6 bases). V was trimmed by 6 bases and J by 6 bases, leaving 17 bases between them. The CDR3 is made up of 15 amino acids. Germline V CDR1 and CDR2: MNHNS, SASEGT. CDR3: CASSRYREFYEKLFF. The CDR3 DNA sequence: TGTGCCAGCAGCCGCTACAGGGAGTTCTATGAAAAACTGTTTTTT.

This clonotype came up many times. The gene calls are TRBV24-1 and TRBJ2-1; 12 nucleotides match TRBD2. The CDR3 has 16 residues. The junction had 4 bases not matched to a gene; V was cut back by 4 bases and J by 4 bases. CDR1 and CDR2 from the germline V gene are KGHDR and SFDVKD. CDR3: CATSDRLAGGYNEQFF. The CDR3 DNA reads as TGTGCCACCAGTGACCGGCTAGCGGGAGGGTACAATGAGCAGTTCTTC.

This clonotype was observed at least ten times. The J gene is TRBJ1-2, the V gene TRBV20-1; 10 positions agree with TRBD1. This CDR3 has 18 residues. Per the germline V gene, CDR1 is DFQATT and CDR2 is SNEGSKA (reference sequence). V was clipped by 3 bases and J by 2 bases; unmatched bases: 15. The CDR3 loop is CSASPPGTGVWLNYGYTF. CDR3 nucleotide sequence: TGCAGTGCTAGCCCACCCGGGACAGGGGTTTGGTTAAACTATGGCTACACCTTC.

This clonotype appeared many times. V is TRBV20-1 and J is TRBJ1-1, with unresolved D. CDR3 size: 15 residues. Trimming removed 5 bases from V and 3 bases from J, with 19 bases in between. Germline V CDR1 and CDR2: DFQATT, SNEGSKA (reference sequence). The CDR3 region is CSAPYEGGPYTEAFF. CDR3 DNA: TGCAGTGCTCCTTACGAGGGTGGACCGTACACTGAAGCTTTCTTT.

This clonotype has at least ten counts. The V gene is TRBV20-1, the J gene TRBJ2-3; D is ambiguous. The CDR3 extends over 13 amino acids. V lost 6 bases and J 5 bases, leaving 15 bases between the germline ends. Looked up from germline, CDR1 is DFQATT and CDR2 is SNEGSKA (reference sequence). The CDR3 region has the DNA TGCAGTGCCATATACGAAGGGCGAGATACGCAGTATTTT. The encoded protein is CSAIYEGRDTQYF.

This clonotype has ten or more counts. The rearrangement links TRBV6-1 to TRBJ2-1, with D unclear. Between the trimmed V and J ends, which lost 5 bases and 9 bases, there was a span of 20 bases. The CDR3 sequence is 15 residues long. Germline V gene lookup returns CDR1 MNHNS and CDR2 SASEGT. The CDR3 region has the DNA TGTGCCAGCAGTCCCGGGTCCGGTCCACAGAGTGAGCAGTTCTTC. Amino acid sequence: CASSPGSGPQSEQFF.

In its sample, this clonotype was seen many times. This chain uses TRBV20-1 with TRBJ2-7; a possible D gene is TRBD2 (6 bases). Deletions cut 6 bases from V and 3 bases from J, with 15 bases between. CDR1 is DFQATT, CDR2 SNEGSKA, per germline (reference sequence). This CDR3 contains 13 residues. CDR3 in DNA: TGCAGTGCCCTCGGAGGGACTGGCTACGAGCAGTACTTC. It translates to CSALGGTGYEQYF.

This clonotype was found many times. The rearrangement uses TRBV20-1 and TRBJ2-7; D perhaps matches TRBD1 (6 bases). V was trimmed by 3 bases and J by 2 bases, leaving 14 bases between them. Germline V gene lookup returns CDR1 DFQATT and CDR2 SNEGSKA (reference sequence). This CDR3 has 14 amino acids. CDR3 amino acids: CSASAPDSTYEQYF. The CDR3, as DNA: TGCAGTGCTAGCGCCCCGGACAGTACCTACGAGCAGTACTTC.

This clonotype was counted between two and nine times. CDR3 amino acids: CASGTGAGQPQHF. The CDR3 DNA reads TGTGCCAGCGGCACAGGGGCGGGTCAGCCCCAGCATTTT. The chain has TRBV7-2 and TRBJ1-5; 7 bases match TRBD1. The CDR3 has 13 amino acids. CDR1 and CDR2 (germline): SGHTA, FQGNSA. Trimming took 8 bases from V and 6 from J; bases not matched to a gene: 7.

There are a few counts of this clonotype. This chain uses TRBV5-1 with TRBJ1-6; 7 bases line up with TRBD1. This CDR3 is built from 13 residues. CDR1 and CDR2 (germline): SGHRS, YFSETQ. The junction had 5 bases not matched to a gene; V was cut back by 8 bases and J by 6 bases. CDR3 nucleotides: TGCGCCAGTCAGGGGGGCCCTAATTCACCCCTCCACTTT. It codes for CASQGGPNSPLHF.

This clonotype came up many times. The CDR3 loop reads CATDKGPSTDTQYF. CDR3 sequence (DNA): TGTGCCACCGATAAGGGACCCAGCACAGATACGCAGTATTTT. The J gene is TRBJ2-3, the V gene TRBV15; D is possibly TRBD1 or TRBD2 (5 bases each). V was cut by 8 bases and J by 0 bases, with 12 bases left in between. Germline lookup yields CDR1 LNHNV and CDR2 YYDKDF (reference sequence). The CDR3 length is 14 residues.

This clonotype was counted ten times or more. The CDR3 protein is CASTGGVRTYEQYF. The CDR3 DNA reads TGTGCCAGCACGGGCGGGGTTCGAACCTACGAGCAGTACTTC. The chain couples TRBV2 to TRBJ2-7; D may be TRBD2 (6 bases). Trimming pared 7 bases from V and 2 bases from J, leaving 15 bases between. Germline assignment: CDR1 SNHLY and CDR2 FYNNEI. CDR3 length: 14 residues.

The sample holds many counts of this clonotype. The rearrangement links TRBV28 to TRBJ2-1; 10 positions match TRBD2. V shed 6 bases and J 4 bases; nucleotides not matched to a gene: 9. Germline V lookup: CDR1 MDHEN, CDR2 SYDVKM. The CDR3 is 16 amino acids. The CDR3 DNA follows: TGTGCCAGCAGCTTAGTACTAGCGGGAACGTACAATGAGCAGTTCTTC. This gives the protein CASSLVLAGTYNEQFF.

The sample holds many counts of this clonotype. V usage is TRBV18 and J usage is TRBJ2-3; 10 bases map to TRBD2. There are 15 residues in the CDR3. V trimming: 2 bases; J trimming: 7 bases; junction bases outside the gene matches: 6. Germline CDR1 and CDR2: KGHSH and LQKENI. The chain's CDR3 is CASSPISSGSNTQYF. CDR3 nucleotide sequence: TGTGCCAGCTCACCAATCTCTAGCGGGAGTAATACGCAGTATTTT.

This clonotype has a handful of counts. The rearrangement links TRBV6-1 to TRBJ2-3; D is perhaps TRBD1 or TRBD2 (6 bases each). V lost 6 bases and J lost 4, with 14 bases in between. Germline V gives CDR1 MNHNS, CDR2 SASEGT. The length of the CDR3 is 14 residues. CDR3 region: CASRKTGAPDTQYF. The DNA of the CDR3 is TGTGCCAGCAGAAAAACGGGGGCCCCAGATACGCAGTATTTT.